Only a few counts were recorded for the clone carrying this T cell receptor beta chain. CDR1 is MNHEY and CDR2 is SVGEGT in the germline V gene. The ends were cut back, 6 bases at V and 9 bases at J, with 18 bases in the middle. This CDR3 region has 14 residues. Every donor gave approximately 10 milliliters of peripheral blood. The entry originates in a study of blood T cells in healthy people across ages. A sample-barcoded 5' primer and a J-beta primer mix were used in a second PCR of about 7 to 12 cycles. Each cDNA molecule was tagged by a template-switch adaptor with 12 random nucleotides. One entry per CDR3 protein, called by TCRdb with MiXCR from the 5' RACE reads. The profile shows fewer than 1.5 million distinct CDR3 sequences, 40% to 50% of them singletons.

Material: blood. The TCR was taken from a woman under 30 in good health. The V call is TRBV6-2 or TRBV6-3, the J call TRBJ2-1; maybe TRBD2 (5 bases). DNA for the CDR3: TGTGCCAGCAGGGACTTACTAGGACGGCGTGAGCAGTTCTTC. This codes for CASRDLLGRREQFF.